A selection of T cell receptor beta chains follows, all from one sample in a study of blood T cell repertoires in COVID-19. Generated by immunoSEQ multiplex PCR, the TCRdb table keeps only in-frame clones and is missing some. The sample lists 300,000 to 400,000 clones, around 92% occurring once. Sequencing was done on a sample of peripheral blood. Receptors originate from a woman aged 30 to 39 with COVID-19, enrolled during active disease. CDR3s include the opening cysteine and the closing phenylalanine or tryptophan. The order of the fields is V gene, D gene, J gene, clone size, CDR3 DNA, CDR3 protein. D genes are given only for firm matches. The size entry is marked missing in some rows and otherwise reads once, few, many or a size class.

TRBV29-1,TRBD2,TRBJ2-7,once,TGCAGCGTTGAAGATCGGGGGGGGCACTCCTACGAGCAGTACTTC,CSVEDRGGHSYEQYF
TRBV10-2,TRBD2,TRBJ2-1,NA,TGCGCCAGCAGCTTAGCGGCCCCGGGGGGGGAGCAGTTCTTC,CASSLAAPGGEQFF
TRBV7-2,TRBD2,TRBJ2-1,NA,TGTGCCAGCAGGCCCACTAGCGGGAGATATAATGAGCAGTTCTTC,CASRPTSGRYNEQFF
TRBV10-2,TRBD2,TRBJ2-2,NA,TGCGCCAGCCGGGTAGCGGGGGGGGCCACCGGGGAGCTGTTTTTT,CASRVAGGATGELFF
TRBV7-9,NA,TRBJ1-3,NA,TGTGCCAGCAGCTTAGGGCCGTTTCAGGGTGGAAACACCATATATTTT,CASSLGPFQGGNTIYF
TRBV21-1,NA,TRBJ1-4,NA,TGTGCCACCTGGGACAGGGGGTCGGTTGAAAAACTGTTTTTT,CATWDRGSVEKLFF
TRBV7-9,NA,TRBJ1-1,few,TGTGCCAGCAGCGGTAGCAACACTGAAGCTTTCTTT,CASSGSNTEAFF
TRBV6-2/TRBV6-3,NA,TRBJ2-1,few,TGTGCCAGCAGTACAGGGACCGTCGTCTTCTTC,CASSTGTVVFF
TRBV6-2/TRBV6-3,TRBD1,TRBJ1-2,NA,TGTGCCAGCAGCAAGGACAGGGCTAACTATGGCTACACCTTC,CASSKDRANYGYTF
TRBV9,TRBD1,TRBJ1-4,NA,TGTGCCAGCAGCGACGGACAGGGCCTTAATGAAAAACTGTTTTTT,CASSDGQGLNEKLFF
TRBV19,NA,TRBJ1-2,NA,TGTGCCAGTAGCTACCCCCCAGGGCATAATGGCTACACCTTC,CASSYPPGHNGYTF
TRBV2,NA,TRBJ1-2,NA,TGTGCCAGCAGTAAGTCGGGTAGCTCCTATGGCTACACCTTC,CASSKSGSSYGYTF
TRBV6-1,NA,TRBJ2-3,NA,TGTGCCAGCAGTGAAGGTTCTGGTAGATCAACAGATACGCAGTATTTT,CASSEGSGRSTDTQYF
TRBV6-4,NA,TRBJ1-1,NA,TGTGCCAGCAGTGCCAGTACGAGGACTGAAGCTTTCTTT,CASSASTRTEAFF
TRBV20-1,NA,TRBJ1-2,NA,TGCAGTGCTAGTGTGTCTGAGAACTATGGCTACACCTTC,CSASVSENYGYTF
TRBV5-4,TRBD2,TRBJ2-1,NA,TGTGCCAGCAGCCGAAGTGGGACTAGCCCCAATGAGCAGTTCTTC,CASSRSGTSPNEQFF
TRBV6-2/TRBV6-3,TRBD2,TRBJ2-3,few,TGTGCCAGCAGCTTTGCGGGGGGGCGGGATACGCAGTATTTT,CASSFAGGRDTQYF
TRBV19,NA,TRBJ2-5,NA,TGTGCCAGTAGTATTGCCGCGGGCGTAGAAACCCAGTACTTC,CASSIAAGVETQYF
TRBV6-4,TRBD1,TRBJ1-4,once,TGTGCCAGCTCAGGGGGCCCTAATGAAAAACTGTTTTTT,CASSGGPNEKLFF
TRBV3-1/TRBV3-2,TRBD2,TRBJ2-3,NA,TGTGCCAGCAGCCCCTGGACTAGCGGGGACACAGATACGCAGTATTTT,CASSPWTSGDTDTQYF
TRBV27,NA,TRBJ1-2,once,TGTGCCAGCAGTCCCTTGGGATCGGGGAACTATGGCTACACCTTC,CASSPLGSGNYGYTF
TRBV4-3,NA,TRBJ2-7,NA,TGCGCCAGCAGCCCCCAGTGGGCAGGTTCCTACGAGCAGTACTTC,CASSPQWAGSYEQYF
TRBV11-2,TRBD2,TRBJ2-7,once,TGTGCCAGCAGCCGCAATCCGGGACTAGCTTACGAGCAGTACTTC,CASSRNPGLAYEQYF
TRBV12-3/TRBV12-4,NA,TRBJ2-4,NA,TGTGCCACCTTTGCCAAAAACATTCAGTACTTC,CATFAKNIQYF
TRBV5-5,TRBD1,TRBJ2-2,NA,TGTGCCAGCAGCTCCGGACAGGGAAGGTCGAACACCGGGGAGCTGTTTTTT,CASSSGQGRSNTGELFF
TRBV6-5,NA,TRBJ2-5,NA,TGTGCCAGCAGTTACCTTAGCGGACACCAAGAGACCCAGTACTTC,CASSYLSGHQETQYF
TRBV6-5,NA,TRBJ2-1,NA,TGTGCCAGCAGTTACTCTCTGTTCTCCTACAATGAGCAGTTCTTC,CASSYSLFSYNEQFF
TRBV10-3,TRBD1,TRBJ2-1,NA,TGTGCCATCAGGGAATCGGACAGGAGCAACAATGAGCAGTTCTTC,CAIRESDRSNNEQFF
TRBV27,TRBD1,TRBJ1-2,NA,TGTGCCAGCAAGGACAGGGTTAGCTATGGCTACACCTTC,CASKDRVSYGYTF
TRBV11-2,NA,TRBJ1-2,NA,TGTGCCAGCAGCTCGGCCCCCGTTGGCAGGGGCGAAGGCTACACCTTC,CASSSAPVGRGEGYTF
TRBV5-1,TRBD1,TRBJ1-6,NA,TGCGCCAGCAGCTATAGAAAGGGACAGGGGAATTCACCCCTCCACTTT,CASSYRKGQGNSPLHF
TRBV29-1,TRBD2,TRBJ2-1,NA,TGCAGCGTTGAGGGGCTAGCGGGATTCTCCTACAATGAGCAGTTCTTC,CSVEGLAGFSYNEQFF
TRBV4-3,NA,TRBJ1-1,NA,TGCGCCAGCAGCCAAGTACTCCTGAACACTGAAGCTTTCTTT,CASSQVLLNTEAFF
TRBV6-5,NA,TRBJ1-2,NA,TGTGCCACCGAGGAGGGGCCAGGGGGCTACACCTTC,CATEEGPGGYTF
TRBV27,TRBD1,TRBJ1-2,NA,TGTGCCAGCAGTTCCCAGGCCAGGGGGAATAGCTACACCTTC,CASSSQARGNSYTF
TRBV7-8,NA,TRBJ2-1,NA,TGTGCCAGTAGAATCCGAGGACAGCGCAATGAGCAGTTCTTC,CASRIRGQRNEQFF
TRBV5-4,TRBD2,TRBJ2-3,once,TGTGCCAGCAGCTTTCGTCGGGAGGAAAGCACAGATACGCAGTATTTT,CASSFRREESTDTQYF
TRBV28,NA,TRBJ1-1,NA,TGTGCCAGCAGTTTATTAGGGGGTGAAGCTTTCTTT,CASSLLGGEAFF
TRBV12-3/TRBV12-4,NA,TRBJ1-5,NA,TGTGCCAGCAGTTCACAGGGATCGGGGCCCCAGCATTTT,CASSSQGSGPQHF
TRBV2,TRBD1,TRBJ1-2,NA,TGTGCCAGCAGTTTGATCGACAGGGCGGATGGCTACACCTTC,CASSLIDRADGYTF
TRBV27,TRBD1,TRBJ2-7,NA,TGTGCCAGCAGTTTCGGACAGGGAGGCTACGAGCAGTACTTC,CASSFGQGGYEQYF
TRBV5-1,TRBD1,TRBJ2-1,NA,TGCGCCAGCAGTCAATCCGGGACAGATTCCTACAATGAGCAGTTCTTC,CASSQSGTDSYNEQFF
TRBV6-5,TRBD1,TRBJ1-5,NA,TGTGCCAGCAGTTTACCGACAGGGGGCGCCGGACAGCCCCAGCATTTT,CASSLPTGGAGQPQHF
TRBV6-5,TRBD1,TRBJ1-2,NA,TGTGCCAGCTCCCGCCATGGGACAGGGGATGGCTACACCTTC,CASSRHGTGDGYTF
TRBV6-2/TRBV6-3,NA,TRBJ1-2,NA,TGTGCCAGCAGTTCCAATCCGAGGTGGAACTACACCTTC,CASSSNPRWNYTF